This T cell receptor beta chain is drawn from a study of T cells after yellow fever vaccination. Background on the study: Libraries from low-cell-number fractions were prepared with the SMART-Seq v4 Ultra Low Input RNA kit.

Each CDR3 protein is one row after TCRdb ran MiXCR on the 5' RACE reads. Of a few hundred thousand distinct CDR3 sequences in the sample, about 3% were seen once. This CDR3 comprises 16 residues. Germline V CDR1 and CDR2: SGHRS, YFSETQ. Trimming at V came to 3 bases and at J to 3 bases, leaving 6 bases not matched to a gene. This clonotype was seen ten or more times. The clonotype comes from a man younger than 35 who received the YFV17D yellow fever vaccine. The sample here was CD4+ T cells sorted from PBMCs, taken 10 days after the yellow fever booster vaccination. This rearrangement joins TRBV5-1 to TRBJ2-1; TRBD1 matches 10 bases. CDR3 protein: CASSSVRDRGYNEQFF. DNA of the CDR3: TGCGCCAGCAGCTCCGTCCGGGACAGGGGCTACAATGAGCAGTTCTTC. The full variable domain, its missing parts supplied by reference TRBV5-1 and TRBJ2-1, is KAGVTQTPRYLIKTRGQQVTLSCSPISGHRSVSWYQQTPGQGLQFLFEYFSETQRNKGNFPGRFSGRQFSNSRSEMNVSTLELGDSALYLCASSSVRDRGYNEQFFGPGTRLTVL.